This T cell receptor beta chain was sequenced for a study of T cells in Graves' hyperthyroidism and ophthalmopathy. Findings and limits, study-wide: Researchers report that a 13 V-J model separated ophthalmopathy from stable hyperthyroidism. Clonotypes that were expanded in thyroid above 0.001 mostly appeared in blood too.

Authors of the study amplified TCR beta CDR3 regions from RNA transcripts. The HTBI set primed first-round TCR CDR3 RT-PCR. MiXCR, run by TCRdb on the multiplex PCR reads, gives a single entry per CDR3 protein. Here the sample spans about 570,000 distinct CDR3 sequences, approximately 14% being singletons. This clonotype showed up just a few times. The antigen remains unidentified. The hyperthyroidism was newly diagnosed and had lasted under 2 months; the patients were aged 18 to 65. Criteria for exclusion of patients were uncontrolled infection, other autoimmune disease, pregnancy or lactation. This CDR3 has 12 amino acids. Trimming removed 6 bases from V and 3 bases from J, with 11 bases in between. Germline loops: CDR1 DFQATT, CDR2 SNEGSKA (reference sequence).

The origin of this receptor is a middle-aged woman with Graves' hyperthyroidism. Sequencing was performed on blood. The chain carries TRBV20-1 and TRBJ1-1, with D possibly being TRBD1 (6 bases). CDR3 sequence: CSAHREHTEAFF. The DNA for the CDR3 is TGCAGTGCGCACAGGGAACACACTGAAGCTTTCTTT.